Below are 7 T cell receptor delta chains sequenced from a single sample in a study of gamma-delta chains in newborns, infants, children. TCRdb reran clone calling via CATT on the reads. The sample consists of over a thousand delta-chain clones, more than 0.95% of them appearing once. The sequencing sample was made of blood. These receptors were collected from a child in good health.

This clone was detected a few times. TCRdb shows a much larger clone's protein in place of this DNA's translation, and the two differ at residue 13, likely through a read error; the protein shown is translated from the DNA. The chain links TRDV2 to TRDJ1, with D maybe TRDD3 (6 bases). The CDR3 consists of 17 residues. The V gene's germline CDR1 is GEAIGNYY and CDR2 EKD. The CDR3 loop is CACDTVGGGQNTNKLIF. The CDR3 DNA follows: TGTGCCTGTGACACCGTGGGTGGGGGCCAAAACACCAATAAACTCATCTTT.

In its sample, this clone was seen a few times. TCRdb lists the protein of a much larger clone for this DNA, which differs at residue 11, so this is likely a read error; the protein given here is translated from the DNA itself. V usage is TRDV2 and J usage is TRDJ1; 11 bases fit TRDD3. V lost 0 bases to trimming and J lost 3 bases; unmatched junction nucleotides: 5. CDR1 and CDR2 from the germline V gene are GEAIGNYY and EKD. The CDR3 extends over 16 amino acids. The CDR3 DNA is TGTGCCTGTGACACCTTGGGGGATACGGAGCCCGATAAACTCATCTTT. It is translated as CACDTLGDTEPDKLIF.

The table lists this clone with a few counts. TCRdb has a much larger clone's protein, which differs at residue 9 from the translation of this DNA, likely because of a read error; what is shown is the protein translated from the DNA. The chain recombines TRDV2 with TRDJ1; 8 bases align to TRDD3. Per germline, CDR1 GEAIGNYY and CDR2 EKD. The V and J ends lost 1 base and 1 base, in that order; junction bases with no gene match: 13. This CDR3 is built from 18 residues. The CDR3 region is CACDTVLGGTRGTDKLIF. In DNA, the CDR3 is TGTGCCTGTGACACTGTACTGGGGGGTACTCGGGGCACCGATAAACTCATCTTT.

Regarding this clone: A far larger clone is a single base away, which makes a read error likely. This specimen includes other DNA sequences encoding the same CDR3. The chain recombines TRDV2 with TRDJ3, with 7 bases matching TRDD3. CDR1 and CDR2 (germline): GEAIGNYY, EKD. This CDR3 comprises 18 residues. The CDR3 protein is CACDTGGYGSWDTRQMFF. Here the CDR3 DNA reads TGTGCCTGCGACACCGGTGGATACGGCTCCTGGGACACCCGACAGATGTTTTTC.

This clone was seen only a few times. Only one base separates this from a far larger clonotype, so it likely reflects a read error. The rearrangement joins TRDV2 to TRDJ1; 7 nucleotides line up with TRDD3. The V and J ends lost 2 bases and 1 base, in that order; junction bases with no gene match: 24. The CDR3 is 21 residues long. Germline V gives CDR1 GEAIGNYY, CDR2 EKD. For the CDR3, the DNA is TGTGCCTGTGACAAATTGGGTTCGGGGGTACTGGGGACGCAGTGCACCGATAAACTCATCTTT. It specifies CACDKLGSGVLGTQCTDKLIF.

This clone was detected only a few times. For this DNA, TCRdb reports the protein of a much larger clone, which diverges at residue 3, most likely from a read error; the protein presented here is translated directly from the DNA. The CDR3 loop is CARDTLGDSGDKLIF. In DNA, the CDR3 is TGTGCCCGTGACACGCTGGGGGATAGTGGCGATAAACTCATCTTT. The J gene is TRDJ1, the V gene TRDV2, with TRDD3 matching over 10 bases. CDR1 GEAIGNYY and CDR2 EKD come from the germline V gene. The CDR3 sequence is 15 residues long.

In this sample, this clone turned up a few times. TCRdb's entry gives the protein of a much larger clone, which mismatches this DNA's translation at residue 10, likely from a read error; the protein reported here is translated from the DNA. The DNA of the CDR3 is TGTGCCTGTGACACCGTCAGCAGGGGGACACGCAAGGACACCGATAAACTCATCTTT. Translation: CACDTVSRGTRKDTDKLIF. J is TRDJ1 and V is TRDV2, with D tentatively TRDD3 (6 bases). Looked up from germline, CDR1 is GEAIGNYY and CDR2 is EKD. V lost 0 bases, J lost 0 bases, and 22 bases lay in between. This CDR3 is built from 19 residues.